Each of the 10 T cell receptor beta chains below was sequenced from the same sample in a study of blood T cell repertoires in COVID-19. This table comes from immunoSEQ multiplex PCR, and its TCRdb copy is limited to in-frame clones, with some not included. The sample shows tens of thousands of clones, 83% of them seen only once. Sequencing was carried out using peripheral blood. The receptors were sampled from a man aged 40-50 years with acute or convalescent COVID-19.

The gene calls are TRBV5-1 and TRBJ2-1, with D tentatively TRBD1 (5 bases). CDR3 length: 19 residues. The V end lost 0 bases, the J end lost 7 bases, and 26 bases lay between the germline ends. CDR1 and CDR2 (germline): SGHRS, YFSETQ. The DNA of the CDR3 is TGCGCCAGCAGCTTGGTCAGGTTTCAGGGTCTTCGGGTCCAGAATGAGCAGTTCTTC. This codes for CASSLVRFQGLRVQNEQFF.

This clone showed up just once. This sequence joins TRBV5-1 and TRBJ2-7; 14 bases map to TRBD2. With V trimmed by 2 bases and J by 0 bases, 1 base remained unmatched. The CDR3 spans 16 residues. Germline assignment: CDR1 SGHRS and CDR2 YFSETQ. The CDR3 DNA is TGCGCCAGCAGCTTCGGGACTAGCGGGAGCTCCTACGAGCAGTACTTC. It translates to CASSFGTSGSSYEQYF. Drawing the rest from reference TRBV5-1 and TRBJ2-7, the complete variable domain is KAGVTQTPRYLIKTRGQQVTLSCSPISGHRSVSWYQQTPGQGLQFLFEYFSETQRNKGNFPGRFSGRQFSNSRSEMNVSTLELGDSALYLCASSFGTSGSSYEQYFGPGTRLTVT.

The V and J genes are TRBV5-1 and TRBJ2-3, with D hard to call. Germline V lookup: CDR1 SGHRS, CDR2 YFSETQ. Trimming cost V 3 bases and J 0 bases, with 11 bases left between them. This CDR3 comprises 15 residues. The CDR3 protein is CASSSSPYSTDTQYF. CDR3 nucleotide sequence: TGCGCCAGCAGCTCCTCTCCGTATAGCACAGATACGCAGTATTTT.

Note on this clone: Its ends do not fully match the called genes, so a read error is possible. The gene calls are TRBV7-2 and TRBJ2-5, with D possibly matching TRBD2 (5 bases). The CDR3 contains 16 residues. Germline V lookup: CDR1 SGHTA, CDR2 FQGNSA. The CDR3 here is CAGSLGSRIGGETQYF. CDR3 nucleotides: TGTGCCGGCAGCTTAGGATCTAGGATCGGCGGGGAGACCCAGTACTTC.

The CDR3 region has the DNA TGTGCCAGCAGCTTGGATGGCAGGGAGGGTGAGACCCAGTACTTC. This sequence encodes CASSLDGREGETQYF. The chain uses TRBV5-5 and TRBJ2-5, with 7 bases identical to TRBD2. The V gene end was trimmed by 0 bases and the J gene end by 5 bases; junction bases not matched to a gene: 7. This CDR3 has 15 amino acids. Germline V gene lookup returns CDR1 SGHKS and CDR2 YYEKEE (reference sequence).

The rearrangement joins TRBV5-1 to TRBJ2-3; possibly TRBD2 for D (5 bases). Germline lookup yields CDR1 SGHRS and CDR2 YFSETQ. The CDR3 is made up of 14 amino acids. V lost 0 bases and J lost 2, with 7 bases in between. CDR3: CASSLAGNTDTQYF. The CDR3, as DNA: TGCGCCAGCAGCTTGGCCGGGAACACAGATACGCAGTATTTT. Full variable domain (missing parts from reference TRBV5-1 and TRBJ2-3): KAGVTQTPRYLIKTRGQQVTLSCSPISGHRSVSWYQQTPGQGLQFLFEYFSETQRNKGNFPGRFSGRQFSNSRSEMNVSTLELGDSALYLCASSLAGNTDTQYFGPGTRLTVL.

In nucleotides, the CDR3 is TGTGCCAGCAAGGGGACAGGGGTATTCAATGAGCAGTTCTTC. It is translated as CASKGTGVFNEQFF. The chain combines TRBV6-6 with TRBJ2-1, with 10 nucleotides matching TRBD1. CDR1 is MNHNY and CDR2 is SVGAGI in the germline V gene (reference sequence). Trimming at V came to 7 bases and at J to 6 bases, leaving 6 bases not matched to a gene. The CDR3 loop spans 14 amino acids.

This clone was detected only a few times. This rearrangement joins TRBV6-1 to TRBJ2-3; no clear D gene. CDR3 length: 15 amino acids. V was cut by 1 base and J by 5 bases, with 13 bases left in between. Germline values: CDR1 MNHNS, CDR2 SASEGT. CDR3 sequence: CASSEVSARRDTQYF. CDR3 nucleotides: TGTGCCAGCAGTGAAGTGTCCGCGAGGAGAGATACGCAGTATTTT.

This clone was recorded once. V usage is TRBV18 and J usage is TRBJ1-1; D is unclear. The length of the CDR3 is 13 residues. Germline lookup yields CDR1 KGHSH and CDR2 LQKENI. Trimming took 2 bases from V and 4 from J, leaving 8 bases between them. CDR3 nucleotides: TGTGCCAGCTCACCAGATGGGCCCACTGAAGCTTTCTTT. Translation gives CASSPDGPTEAFF. Looking up the rest from reference TRBV18 and TRBJ1-1 gives the full variable domain: NAGVMQNPRHLVRRRGQEARLRCSPMKGHSHVYWYRQLPEEGLKFMVYLQKENIIDESGMPKERFSAEFPKEGPSILRIQQVVRGDSAAYFCASSPDGPTEAFFGQGTRLTVV.

The chain recombines TRBV3-1 (or the pseudogene TRBV3-2) with TRBJ2-7, with 7 bases that match TRBD1. V lost 2 bases and J lost 3; bases outside the gene matches: 1. The CDR3 extends over 13 amino acids. Germline V lookup: CDR1 LGHDT, CDR2 YNNKEL (reference sequence). CDR3 loop: CASSQPGGYEQYF. The CDR3 DNA reads TGTGCCAGCAGCCAACCAGGGGGCTACGAGCAGTACTTC.